The present T cell receptor beta chain was sequenced within a study of blood T cell repertoires in COVID-19. Study context: The study drew acute and convalescent COVID-19 samples from the United States, Italy and Spain. PBMCs, B-cell-depleted T cells, or T cells provided the cDNA or gDNA that made up the material.

In the authors' workflow: Amplified reference gene primers provided the basis for estimating nucleated cell counts. Measured with immunoSEQ multiplex PCR; TCRdb has only the in-frame clones, and not every one. The D gene and trimming were derived from the DNA, and the V and J assignments and clone size from that table. This sample has hundreds of thousands of clones, with approximately 85% found just once. This CDR3 region has 15 residues. The V and J ends lost 5 bases and 0 bases, in that order; junction bases with no gene match: 5. Germline CDR1 is SNHLY and CDR2 is FYNNEI. The V call is TRBV2, the J call TRBJ1-2, with 8 bases lining up with TRBD1. The material sequenced was peripheral blood. The clonotype was recovered from a man younger than 35 with active or convalescent COVID-19. CDR3 sequence (DNA): TGTGCCAGCAGTCCTGGGACAGGAACTAACTATGGCTACACCTTC. Amino acids: CASSPGTGTNYGYTF.